The TCR beta chain under discussion was sequenced for a study of T cell responses to AZD1222 COVID-19 vaccine. General observations from the study: The study found Spike-specific TCR breadth and depth rose after two AZD1222 doses. Sampled repertoires all dated from after the peak T cell response.

As regards this clone: Its antigen is currently unknown.

Sequencing used immunoSEQ multiplex PCR; TCRdb keeps in-frame clones, though not all of them. The table lists fewer than 150,000 clones, roughly 92% of them singletons. The V gene's germline CDR1 is MDHEN and CDR2 SYDVKM. V was clipped by 2 bases and J by 5 bases, with 10 bases between them. This CDR3 region has 15 residues. This clonotype originated in an adult in good health. The chain joins TRBV28 to TRBJ1-6; a weak D match, TRBD1 (6 bases). The sample here was peripheral blood, taken on day 0 of AZD1222 vaccination. The CDR3 region has the DNA TGTGCCAGCAGTTTACCAGGGGCGAATAATTCACCCCTCCACTTT. Translated, it gives CASSLPGANNSPLHF.